One and the same sample provided the 8 T cell receptor beta chains below, sequenced in a study of T-cell memory formation after mild COVID-19. TCRdb reprocessed the 5' RACE reads with MiXCR, giving one entry per CDR3 protein. The data show 400,000 to 500,000 distinct CDR3 sequences, 24% seen once. Sequenced sample: PBMCs or a T cell subset sorted from them (not recorded which). These receptors were obtained from an adult woman who had mild COVID-19 (a few samples of this study predate the infection). Cell type and time point are not known.

The chain recombines TRBV6-1 with TRBJ2-1; D not resolved. Germline V gene sequence: CDR1 MNHNS, CDR2 SASEGT. The CDR3 extends over 12 amino acids. V lost 6 bases and J 5 bases, leaving 8 bases between the germline ends. CDR3 coding DNA: TGTGCCAGCAGGTTTTTGAACAATGAGCAGTTCTTC. This translates into CASRFLNNEQFF.

The V gene is TRBV20-1, the J gene TRBJ1-5; a possible D gene is TRBD1 (6 bases). The V end lost 0 bases, the J end lost 9 bases, and 9 bases lay between the germline ends. This CDR3 spans 12 amino acids. Germline V lookup: CDR1 DFQATT, CDR2 SNEGSKA (reference sequence). This CDR3 reads CSARDQGGPQHF. CDR3 in DNA: TGCAGTGCTAGAGATCAAGGGGGGCCCCAGCATTTT.

Only a few counts were recorded for this clonotype. This chain joins TRBV2 and TRBJ1-5, with 9 bases aligning to TRBD1. Germline values: CDR1 SNHLY, CDR2 FYNNEI. CDR3 size: 14 residues. V trimming: 6 bases; J trimming: 9 bases; junction bases outside the gene matches: 9. The CDR3 DNA reads TGTGCCAGCAGGGCAGACAGGGGGGTGCGGCCCCAGCATTTT. Translated: CASRADRGVRPQHF.

This chain links TRBV6-5 with TRBJ1-4, with D possibly being TRBD1 (5 bases). The V gene lost 0 bases and the J gene lost 7 bases, with 9 bases spanning the gap. Looked up from germline, CDR1 is MNHEY and CDR2 is SVGAGI. This CDR3 region has 14 residues. CDR3 DNA sequence: TGTGCCAGCAGTTACTCGCGGGGCTCTGAAAAACTGTTTTTT. This sequence encodes CASSYSRGSEKLFF.

This clonotype occurred once. CDR3 amino acids: CASSSKAQILNTEAFF. Written as DNA, the CDR3 is TGTGCCAGCAGTTCAAAGGCCCAGATACTGAACACTGAAGCTTTCTTT. The chain combines TRBV6-6 with TRBJ1-1; no clear D. The V end lost 4 bases, the J end lost 0 bases, and 15 bases lay between the germline ends. The germline gives CDR1 MNHNY, CDR2 SVGAGI (reference sequence). The CDR3 covers 16 residues.

This clonotype was seen a handful of times. The chain couples TRBV6-2 or TRBV6-3 to TRBJ2-7; the D is unclear. The CDR3 contains 16 residues. Germline values: CDR1 MNHEY, CDR2 SVGEGT. V was trimmed by 2 bases and J by 3 bases, leaving 17 bases between them. The DNA of the CDR3 is TGTGCCAGCAGTTACCCGAAAAATGTATGGTTCTACGAGCAGTACTTC. This sequence encodes CASSYPKNVWFYEQYF.

This clonotype was counted between two and nine times. The V and J genes are TRBV4-3 and TRBJ1-5, with TRBD1 identical over 8 bases. CDR1 LGHNA and CDR2 YSLEER come from the germline V gene. The trim removed 0 bases at V and 6 bases at J, leaving 10 bases unmatched. This CDR3 spans 17 amino acids. CDR3 protein: CASSQDFVGQGGQPQHF. The CDR3 DNA reads as TGCGCCAGCAGCCAAGATTTTGTAGGACAGGGCGGTCAGCCCCAGCATTTT.

The V call is TRBV7-9, the J call TRBJ2-3; no clear D gene. V dropped 5 bases and J dropped 0 bases, with 12 bases sitting between them. Germline V gene lookup returns CDR1 SEHNR and CDR2 FQNEAQ (reference sequence). The CDR3 has 15 amino acids. CDR3 bases: TGTGCCAGCAGCCCCACTCGCCTCAGCACAGATACGCAGTATTTT. Amino acids: CASSPTRLSTDTQYF. Combining the CDR3 with reference TRBV7-9 and TRBJ2-3 gives the whole variable domain DTGVSQNPRHKITKRGQNVTFRCDPISEHNRLYWYRQTLGQGPEFLTYFQNEAQLEKSRLLSDRFSAERPKGSFSTLEIQRTEQGDSAMYLCASSPTRLSTDTQYFGPGTRLTVL.